This is a list of T cell receptor beta chains from one sample in a study of shared clonotypes between healthy human individuals. The repertoire was sequenced with immunoSEQ multiplex PCR; TCRdb's copy has only in-frame clones and lacks some. In the table there are around 1,000,000 clones, approximately 80% of which are singletons. The sequenced material came from memory CD4+ T cells from PBMCs. The receptors stem from a man in his late teens or twenties in good health. Some clones in this sample may be carry-over from other donors' samples. The conserved cysteine and the conserved F or W are not part of the CDR3 here.

V: TRBV9; J: TRBJ2-1; CDR3: ASSVDANEQF
V: TRBV11-3; J: TRBJ2-2; CDR3: ASSFSSTGELF
V: TRBV6-5; J: TRBJ2-1; CDR3: ASSYRDRRNEQF
V: TRBV9; J: TRBJ1-1; CDR3: ASSPQLRGTEAF
V: TRBV11-2; J: TRBJ2-5; CDR3: ASSSPRGRHRGQETQY
V: TRBV5-1; J: TRBJ1-4; CDR3: ASSDIQGGDEKLF
V: TRBV4-1; J: TRBJ2-7; CDR3: ASSQGQLGYEQY
V: TRBV5-1; J: TRBJ2-1; CDR3: ASSPRVAGGQNDEQF
V: TRBV11-3; J: TRBJ2-7; CDR3: ASSPGGDRGFYEQY
V: TRBV5-1; J: TRBJ2-1; CDR3: ASSLEASGPYNEQF
V: TRBV7-2; J: TRBJ2-7; CDR3: ASSFDRGYYEQY
V: TRBV29-1; J: TRBJ2-1; CDR3: SVENSDPTTYNEQF
V: TRBV6-5; J: TRBJ2-7; CDR3: ASSSGTSGLYEQY
V: TRBV11-2; J: TRBJ2-1; CDR3: ASNALAGNNEQF
V: TRBV4-2; J: TRBJ2-7; CDR3: ASSQGGESSYEQY
V: TRBV5-1; J: TRBJ1-1; CDR3: ASSSSNTEAF
V: TRBV9; J: TRBJ2-1; CDR3: ASSVGASASNEQF
V: TRBV5-1; J: TRBJ2-5; CDR3: ASSFSPSVGETQY
V: TRBV5-6; J: TRBJ2-3; CDR3: ASSLVYQDPSTDTQY
V: TRBV18; J: TRBJ2-3; CDR3: ASSRYSGSGTDTQY
V: TRBV10-1; J: TRBJ1-5; CDR3: ARINQPQH
V: TRBV5-6; J: TRBJ1-4; CDR3: ASSSSGTEGKLF
V: TRBV27; J: TRBJ2-1; CDR3: ASNEPGQKYNEQF
V: TRBV6-1; J: TRBJ2-6; CDR3: ASSGTQSGANVLA
V: TRBV7-2; J: TRBJ1-4; CDR3: ASSLGTVQGEKLF
V: TRBV18; J: TRBJ2-7; CDR3: ASSKLAGDEQY
V: TRBV19; J: TRBJ2-7; CDR3: ASREQGASYEQY